This is a list of T cell receptor beta chains from one sample in a study of blood T cell repertoires in COVID-19. The method was immunoSEQ multiplex PCR; TCRdb's version includes in-frame clones alone and lacks a portion of them. In the table there are around 30,000 clones, 80% to 90% of which are singletons. Sequenced: peripheral blood. These receptors were obtained from an elderly woman with active or convalescent COVID-19. Both conserved end residues are part of each CDR3. Fields, in order: V gene, D gene, clone size, CDR3 length, J gene, CDR3 DNA, CDR3 protein. A D gene is named only where the DNA matches it firmly. Rows may omit the clone size; those that give it use once, few, many or a size class.

TRBV19,TRBD1,once,17,TRBJ1-5,TGTGCCAGTAGTCTTACGTACAGACAGGGTTTCCCTCAGCCCCAGCATTTT,CASSLTYRQGFPQPQHF
TRBV5-1,TRBD1,-,17,TRBJ2-3,TGCGCCAGCAGCTTAGCTCCGGGACAGGGCTTCACAGATACGCAGTATTTT,CASSLAPGQGFTDTQYF
TRBV27,TRBD1,-,17,TRBJ1-5,TGTGCCAGCAGTACCAACTGGGACAGTATTAGCAATCAGCCCCAGCATTTT,CASSTNWDSISNQPQHF
TRBV7-2,-,-,14,TRBJ2-3,TGTGCCAGCAGCTGGGGGACAACCACAGATACGCAGTATTTT,CASSWGTTTDTQYF
TRBV19,TRBD1,-,16,TRBJ2-3,TGTGCCAGTAGTACCACGGACAGGGGTATTGTGGATACGCAGTATTTT,CASSTTDRGIVDTQYF
TRBV6-2/TRBV6-3,-,-,15,TRBJ1-3,TGTGCCAGCAGTTACGGGCAGACCTCTGGAAACACCATATATTTT,CASSYGQTSGNTIYF
TRBV27,TRBD1,-,14,TRBJ1-5,TGTGCCAGCAGTTTAGGACAGGGTGGCCAGCCCCAGCATTTT,CASSLGQGGQPQHF
TRBV2,-,few,13,TRBJ1-5,TGTGCCAGCAGTGAATATAGCAATCAGCCCCAGCATTTT,CASSEYSNQPQHF
TRBV28,-,-,16,TRBJ1-5,TGTGCCAGCAGTTTTCCAGGGTCACGGTTGGATCAGCCCCAGCATTTT,CASSFPGSRLDQPQHF
TRBV2,-,few,15,TRBJ1-6,TGTGCCAGCAGTGAACAGGGCTCCTATAATTCACCCCTCCACTTT,CASSEQGSYNSPLHF
TRBV19,-,-,16,TRBJ1-3,TGTGCCAGTAGTACCCGAACCAGAGGGAATGGAAACACCATATATTTT,CASSTRTRGNGNTIYF
TRBV7-9,TRBD1,-,16,TRBJ2-5,TGTGCCAGCAGCTTATGGACAGGGGGCGGGCGGGAGACCCAGTACTTC,CASSLWTGGGRETQYF
TRBV18,-,-,12,TRBJ1-2,TGTGCCAGCTCACTCCCTGACTATGGCTACACCTTC,CASSLPDYGYTF
TRBV2,TRBD2,once,13,TRBJ2-1,TGTGCCAGCTATAGCGGGAGTGGCAATGAGCAGTTCTTC,CASYSGSGNEQFF
TRBV12-2,-,-,16,TRBJ2-2,TGTGCAAGTCGCTTTGCCCCTCACACCTACACCGGGGAGCTGTTTTTT,CASRFAPHTYTGELFF
TRBV18,TRBD1,few,15,TRBJ2-7,TGTGCCAGCTCACCGGGAACAGGGGTTCACTACGAGCAGTACTTC,CASSPGTGVHYEQYF
TRBV7-9,-,-,15,TRBJ1-5,TGTGCCAGCAGCTTGGAATCGCGGAGCAATCAGCCCCAGCATTTT,CASSLESRSNQPQHF
TRBV12-3/TRBV12-4,TRBD1,-,13,TRBJ2-6,TGTGCCAGCAGGGACAGGGGGGAAAGGGTCCTGACTTTC,CASRDRGERVLTF
TRBV30,TRBD2,-,15,TRBJ2-3,TGTGCCTGGGCCACTGGACTAGCGGGGGGAAATACGCAGTATTTT,CAWATGLAGGNTQYF
TRBV5-6,-,-,14,TRBJ1-6,TGTGCCAGCAGCCCCAGGGTCGATAATTCACCCCTCCACTTT,CASSPRVDNSPLHF
TRBV19,-,-,14,TRBJ1-2,TGTGCCAGTAGCCCCGACAGGAACAACTATGGCTACACCTTC,CASSPDRNNYGYTF
TRBV3-1/TRBV3-2,TRBD2,-,15,TRBJ2-7,TGTGCCAGCAGCCCTTGGACTAGCGGGACCTACGAGCAGTACTTC,CASSPWTSGTYEQYF
TRBV2,-,-,14,TRBJ1-1,TGTGCCAGCAGTGAGGGAGGGTTTGGCACTGAAGCTTTCTTT,CASSEGGFGTEAFF
TRBV5-4,TRBD2,-,15,TRBJ2-7,TGTGCCAGCAGCTTTGAACTAGCGGGAGGTACGGCGCAGTACTTC,CASSFELAGGTAQYF
TRBV18,TRBD1,-,17,TRBJ1-2,TGTGCCAGCTCACCACTGGACCAGGGGGAGACAAACTATGGCTACACCTTC,CASSPLDQGETNYGYTF
TRBV5-6,TRBD2,once,17,TRBJ2-3,TGTGCCAGCAGCCGACGGTTAGTGGGACTAGTCAGGGATACGCAGTATTTT,CASSRRLVGLVRDTQYF
TRBV7-9,-,-,11,TRBJ1-2,TGTGCCAGCAGCCGACAGCTGGGCTACACCTTC,CASSRQLGYTF
TRBV11-3,-,-,16,TRBJ1-4,TGTGCCAGCAGCTTAGGAAGCAGGGGCCCTGGTGAAAAACTGTTTTTT,CASSLGSRGPGEKLFF
TRBV7-2,TRBD2,-,13,TRBJ2-3,TGTGCCAGCAGCTTAGCTCCTAGCGGGAGTTCAGATTTT,CASSLAPSGSSDF
TRBV2,TRBD1,-,15,TRBJ2-2,TGTGCCAGCAGTTTACAGGGGGGCGTCGCCGGGGAGCTGTTTTTT,CASSLQGGVAGELFF
TRBV6-2/TRBV6-3,TRBD1,-,15,TRBJ2-1,TGTGCCAGCAGTACCTGGACAGGGACCTACAATGAGCAGTTCTTC,CASSTWTGTYNEQFF
TRBV3-1/TRBV3-2,-,-,12,TRBJ2-1,TGTGCCAGCAGCCAAGCCAGAGCGCAGCAGTTCTTC,CASSQARAQQFF
TRBV7-9,-,few,18,TRBJ1-1,TGTGCCAGCAGCAGGGCTGATAGCCCAGGGAAAAGGAACACTGAAGCTTTCTTT,CASSRADSPGKRNTEAFF
TRBV20-1,TRBD1,-,14,TRBJ2-7,TGCAGTGCTAGTGGTCGGGACAGCTCCTACGAGCAGTACTTC,CSASGRDSSYEQYF
TRBV5-6,TRBD1,-,13,TRBJ1-1,TGTGCCAGCAGCTACTTACAGGGGAGTGAAGCTTTCTTT,CASSYLQGSEAFF
TRBV12-3/TRBV12-4,-,-,12,TRBJ2-1,TGTGCCAGCAGTTTAGGGACAACCTTAGGGTTCTTC,CASSLGTTLGFF
TRBV15,-,-,13,TRBJ2-7,TGTGCCACCAGCTGGGCTTGGCAGGCCGAGCAGTACTTC,CATSWAWQAEQYF
TRBV7-2,-,-,17,TRBJ2-3,TGTGCCAGCAGCTTTTCTGGCGGAGCGCGCGGTCTAGGTACGCAGTATTTT,CASSFSGGARGLGTQYF
TRBV3-1/TRBV3-2,TRBD2,-,14,TRBJ2-7,TGTGCCAGCAGCCCCCGCGGGGGGGGGCGAGAGCAGTACTTC,CASSPRGGGREQYF
TRBV2,TRBD1,-,14,TRBJ1-4,TGTGCCAGCAATTTGGGGACAGATAATGAAAAACTGTTTTTT,CASNLGTDNEKLFF
TRBV5-1,-,-,13,TRBJ2-3,TGCGCCAGTTCGAATCTCGAGGCAGATACGCAGTATTTT,CASSNLEADTQYF
TRBV18,-,-,16,TRBJ2-7,TGTGCCAGCTCACCACGAGAGGTAGGGGAGGTCGGTGAGCAGTACTTC,CASSPREVGEVGEQYF
TRBV6-2/TRBV6-3,-,-,16,TRBJ2-3,TGTGCCAGCAGTTACCGAGGGACTGTCCTCACAGATACGCAGTATTTT,CASSYRGTVLTDTQYF
TRBV2,TRBD1,-,15,TRBJ1-5,TGTGCCAGCAGTGAACAGACAGGGGGGAATCAGCCCCAGCATTTT,CASSEQTGGNQPQHF
TRBV19,-,-,15,TRBJ2-1,TGTGCCAGTAGTAACCGGCCAGTGGGAGTGGATGAGCAGTTCTTC,CASSNRPVGVDEQFF